The 14 T cell receptor beta chains below come from one sample, sequenced in a study of cytomegalovirus exposure and HLA in healthy donors (dated by TCRdb to the late 2010s). Libraries were constructed by the immunoSEQ multiplex PCR assay. For the multiplex PCR, a mixture combining 60 forward primers for TCR Vbeta segments and 13 reverse primers for TCR Jbeta segments was used. TCRdb stores this immuneACCESS table with in-frame sequences only. Part of the clones is absent; in the studies checked, under half of the shortfall reflects unresolved V genes, and no reason is known for the rest. The sample table lists around 150,000 clones, approximately 80% of them with a count of one. The ten largest clonotypes hold about 6.3% of the sample. Material: PBMCs. The receptors originated from a male donor in good health and CMV-seropositive.

The genes are TRBV28 and TRBJ2-7; D gene uncertain. The CDR3 runs 11 residues. V dropped 5 bases and J dropped 3 bases, with 5 bases sitting between them. The germline gives CDR1 MDHEN, CDR2 SYDVKM. CDR3 loop: CASSNIYEQYF. The DNA for the CDR3 is TGTGCCAGCAGTAACATCTACGAGCAGTACTTC.

The chain carries TRBV6-5 and TRBJ2-7, with 8 bases identical to TRBD1. After removal of 5 bases from V and 0 bases from J, the junction contained 6 bases not matched to a gene. The germline V gene has CDR1 MNHEY and CDR2 SVGAGI. The CDR3 covers 15 residues. CDR3: CASSPDRGPSYEQYF. The CDR3 nucleotides read TGTGCCAGCAGTCCTGACAGGGGACCCTCCTACGAGCAGTACTTC.

The chain recombines TRBV7-3 with TRBJ2-5, with D tentatively TRBD2 (6 bases). The CDR3 is 17 amino acids. V shed 5 bases and J shed 3 bases, with 22 bases lying between them. The germline V gene has CDR1 SGHTA and CDR2 FQGTGA. CDR3 DNA: TGTGCCAGCAGCGTAATACCGACTAGTATTGGGAAAGAGACCCAGTACTTC. It codes for CASSVIPTSIGKETQYF.

V gene TRBV5-6 combines with J gene TRBJ1-3; no clear D. Per germline, CDR1 SGHDT and CDR2 YYEEEE. CDR3 length: 15 amino acids. V shed 5 bases and J shed 0 bases, with 12 bases lying between them. The CDR3 coding sequence is TGTGCCAGCAGTCGCCCCGGTAGCTCTGGAAACACCATATATTTT. Protein sequence: CASSRPGSSGNTIYF. The full variable domain, its missing parts supplied by reference TRBV5-6 and TRBJ1-3, is DAGVTQSPTHLIKTRGQQVTLRCSPKSGHDTVSWYQQALGQGPQFIFQYYEEEERQRGNFPDRFSGHQFPNYSSELNVNALLLGDSALYLCASSRPGSSGNTIYFGEGSWLTVV.

This clone was recorded only once. The chain recombines TRBV28 with TRBJ1-6; no clear D gene. Trimming pared 2 bases from V and 7 bases from J, leaving 9 bases between. CDR3 length: 14 amino acids. The germline V gene has CDR1 MDHEN and CDR2 SYDVKM. CDR3 sequence: CASSLPGPNSPLHF. The CDR3 nucleotides read TGTGCCAGCAGTTTACCTGGGCCCAATTCACCCCTCCACTTT. Variable domain in full (rest from reference TRBV28 and TRBJ1-6): DVKVTQSSRYLVKRTGEKVFLECVQDMDHENMFWYRQDPGLGLRLIYFSYDVKMKEKGDIPEGYSVSREKKERFSLILESASTNQTSMYLCASSLPGPNSPLHFGNGTRLTVT.

The genes are TRBV6-5 and TRBJ2-3; no clear D. Deletions cut 0 bases from V and 1 base from J, with 5 bases between. Germline V CDR1 and CDR2: MNHEY, SVGAGI. The CDR3 consists of 14 residues. In DNA, the CDR3 is TGTGCCAGCAGTTACTCACAGCGCACAGATACGCAGTATTTT. Protein: CASSYSQRTDTQYF.

The chain recombines TRBV7-3 with TRBJ2-2; D possibly corresponds to TRBD2 (6 bases). Deletions cut 4 bases from V and 4 bases from J, with 10 bases between. Per germline, CDR1 SGHTA and CDR2 FQGTGA. CDR3 length equals 14 residues. DNA of the CDR3: TGTGCCAGCAGCTCGGAGGGCCGCACCGGGGAGCTGTTTTTT. This codes for CASSSEGRTGELFF.

The table lists this clone with a count of one. V is TRBV2 and J is TRBJ2-7, with D maybe TRBD2 (6 bases). Germline V gene data show CDR1 as SNHLY and CDR2 as FYNNEI. This CDR3 is built from 13 residues. V was trimmed by 10 bases and J by 3 bases, leaving 16 bases between them. CDR3 loop: CATTGTGDYEQYF. The CDR3 bases are TGTGCCACGACCGGGACGGGGGACTACGAGCAGTACTTC.

The chain joins TRBV6-1 to TRBJ1-1; D may be TRBD1 (5 bases). This CDR3 comprises 15 residues. V was shortened by 5 bases and J by 5 bases, with 18 bases between the two germline ends. Germline V gene data show CDR1 as MNHNS and CDR2 as SASEGT. The CDR3 DNA is TGTGCCAGCAGTCCAAGGGAGGCAGGGTCGACTGAAGCTTTCTTT. The encoded protein is CASSPREAGSTEAFF.

The chain couples TRBV25-1 to TRBJ1-2; D is unclear. Germline CDR1 reads MGHDK; CDR2 reads SYGVNS. This CDR3 region has 13 residues. The V gene lost 1 base and the J gene lost 4 bases, with 7 bases spanning the gap. The CDR3 loop reads CASSESTGYGYTF. DNA of the CDR3: TGTGCCAGCAGTGAATCAACCGGCTATGGCTACACCTTC.

The V gene is TRBV7-6, the J gene TRBJ2-2; 12 bases line up with TRBD1. The CDR3 sequence is 18 residues long. From germline, CDR1 is SGHVS and CDR2 FNYEAQ. V was clipped by 4 bases and J by 5 bases; unmatched bases: 11. Here the CDR3 reads CASSSPGTGGNRTGELFF. The DNA for the CDR3 is TGTGCCAGCAGCTCGCCCGGGACAGGGGGCAATCGAACCGGGGAGCTGTTTTTT.

The table lists this clone with a count of one. Other DNA sequences from this sample encode an identical CDR3 as well. V gene TRBV18 combines with J gene TRBJ1-2, with D tentatively TRBD1 (5 bases). Germline CDR1 is KGHSH and CDR2 is LQKENI. Trimming removed 3 bases at V and 2 bases at J, with 7 bases between. This CDR3 region has 13 residues. DNA of the CDR3: TGTGCCAGCTCACCCGGGGGGAACTATGGCTACACCTTC. Protein product: CASSPGGNYGYTF.

This clone was seen a single time. V usage is TRBV27 and J usage is TRBJ1-5; perhaps TRBD1 as D (5 bases). The CDR3 has 14 residues. Germline-derived CDR1 and CDR2 are MNHEY and SMNVEV (reference sequence). The V end was cut by 3 bases, the J end by 3 bases, with 9 bases between. Here the CDR3 DNA reads TGTGCCAGCAGTTTGGGAGGGGCCAATCAGCCCCAGCATTTT. Its translation is CASSLGGANQPQHF.

V is TRBV7-9 and J is TRBJ2-7; no clear D. Between the trimmed V and J ends, which lost 5 bases and 4 bases, there was a span of 12 bases. CDR1 is SEHNR and CDR2 is FQNEAQ in the germline V gene (reference sequence). This CDR3 has 13 amino acids. In nucleotides, the CDR3 is TGTGCCAGCAGCCCCAGCGCAGCGTACGAGCAGTACTTC. It is translated as CASSPSAAYEQYF.